Listed below are T cell receptor beta chains from one sample, sequenced in a study of T-cell reconstitution after alpha-beta-depleted transplantation in children. TCRdb itself ran the PCR reads through MiXCR, one entry per CDR3 protein. This sample carries around 600,000 distinct CDR3 sequences, over 9.5% of them seen once, and the ten largest clones take less than 5%. The sequenced sample was PBMCs from the stem cell graft donor, obtained from the stem cell graft. The source of these receptors is a human donor who donated a stem cell graft to a child with acute myeloid leukemia. The CDR3 runs from the conserved cysteine through the conserved F or W. The order of the fields is V gene, J gene, D gene, clone size, CDR3 DNA, CDR3 protein. D genes are given only for firm matches. For some rows the clone size is stated as once, few or many, or as a class when expanded; others skip it.

v_call: TRBV2
j_call: TRBJ2-7
d_call: NA
clone_size: many
cdr3_nt: TGTGCCAGCAAGTTCGCGGACTACGAGCAGTACTTC
cdr3_aa: CASKFADYEQYF

v_call: TRBV6-5
j_call: TRBJ1-2
d_call: NA
clone_size: few
cdr3_nt: TGTGCCAGCAGTTACGACAGTTCGTACGATGGCTACACCTTC
cdr3_aa: CASSYDSSYDGYTF

v_call: TRBV4-2
j_call: TRBJ2-1
d_call: TRBD2
clone_size: few
cdr3_nt: TGTGCCAGCAGCCAGGGGGGGACTCCGTCGAATGAGCAGTTCTTC
cdr3_aa: CASSQGGTPSNEQFF

v_call: TRBV29-1
j_call: TRBJ2-1
d_call: NA
clone_size: few
cdr3_nt: TGCAGCGTTGAGCCCTCCTTCGGGGGATTAGTGAATGAGCAGTTCTTC
cdr3_aa: CSVEPSFGGLVNEQFF

v_call: TRBV21-1
j_call: TRBJ2-7
d_call: NA
clone_size: NA
cdr3_nt: TGTGCCAGCAGCAAAGTTGGCGAGAAGAAGGGGTACGAGCAGTACTTC
cdr3_aa: CASSKVGEKKGYEQYF

v_call: TRBV20-1
j_call: TRBJ2-7
d_call: TRBD2
clone_size: few
cdr3_nt: TGCAGTGCTAGAGAGGGGGGGTTTTTCGAGCAGTACTTC
cdr3_aa: CSAREGGFFEQYF

v_call: TRBV20-1
j_call: TRBJ2-3
d_call: TRBD2
clone_size: many
cdr3_nt: TGCAGTGCTAGGGCCCAAGCGGGAACAGATACGCAGTATTTT
cdr3_aa: CSARAQAGTDTQYF

v_call: TRBV18
j_call: TRBJ2-1
d_call: NA
clone_size: few
cdr3_nt: TGTGCCAGCTCACCAGAGGCTAGCCCCTACAATGAGCAGTTCTTC
cdr3_aa: CASSPEASPYNEQFF

v_call: TRBV12-3/TRBV12-4
j_call: TRBJ1-1
d_call: TRBD1
clone_size: many
cdr3_nt: TGTGCCAGCAGTTTATGGGGACAGTCAAAAGCTTTCTTT
cdr3_aa: CASSLWGQSKAFF

v_call: TRBV15
j_call: TRBJ2-1
d_call: TRBD2
clone_size: many
cdr3_nt: TGTGCCACCAGCAGAGAAGGGGGACTAGCGGGAGCGTACAATGAGCAGTTCTTC
cdr3_aa: CATSREGGLAGAYNEQFF

v_call: TRBV7-9
j_call: TRBJ2-7
d_call: NA
clone_size: NA
cdr3_nt: TGTGCCAGCAGCCCCACGTCAACCCTGGAGCAGTACTTC
cdr3_aa: CASSPTSTLEQYF

v_call: TRBV6-2/TRBV6-3
j_call: TRBJ2-3
d_call: TRBD2
clone_size: many
cdr3_nt: TGTGCCAGCAGTTCGGTCGGAGCGGGAGCAGATACGCAGTATTTT
cdr3_aa: CASSSVGAGADTQYF

v_call: TRBV6-1
j_call: TRBJ2-3
d_call: TRBD1
clone_size: few
cdr3_nt: TGTGCCAGCAGCGGGACAGGCCCCCCAACGCAGTATTTT
cdr3_aa: CASSGTGPPTQYF

v_call: TRBV5-1
j_call: TRBJ2-2
d_call: TRBD2
clone_size: few
cdr3_nt: TGCGCCAGCAGCTCCGGTCTAGCGGGGGCAAACACCGGGGAGCTGTTTTTT
cdr3_aa: CASSSGLAGANTGELFF

v_call: TRBV20-1
j_call: TRBJ1-1
d_call: NA
clone_size: few
cdr3_nt: TGCAGTGCTAGAGAAAGGACACTTAACACTGAAGCTTTCTTT
cdr3_aa: CSARERTLNTEAFF

v_call: TRBV29-1
j_call: TRBJ2-5
d_call: TRBD2
clone_size: many
cdr3_nt: TGCAGCGCCACTAGCGGGACAGAGACCCAGTACTTC
cdr3_aa: CSATSGTETQYF

v_call: TRBV24-1
j_call: TRBJ2-2
d_call: TRBD2
clone_size: few
cdr3_nt: TGTGCCACCAGTGATTTGCGGGGCGGGGGGCCGAACACCGGGGAGCTGTTTTTT
cdr3_aa: CATSDLRGGGPNTGELFF

v_call: TRBV10-3
j_call: TRBJ2-1
d_call: NA
clone_size: few
cdr3_nt: TGTGCCATCAGTGTTAATGGAAATGAGCAGTTCTTC
cdr3_aa: CAISVNGNEQFF

v_call: TRBV10-3
j_call: TRBJ2-3
d_call: NA
clone_size: few
cdr3_nt: TGTGCCATCAGTGAGCCCGTAGGAGGTCCCAGCACAGATACGCAGTATTTT
cdr3_aa: CAISEPVGGPSTDTQYF

v_call: TRBV25-1
j_call: TRBJ2-2
d_call: TRBD1
clone_size: NA
cdr3_nt: TGTGCCAGCAGTGAAAGCACCGGGACAGGGAACACCGGGGAGCTGTTTTTT
cdr3_aa: CASSESTGTGNTGELFF

v_call: TRBV30
j_call: TRBJ2-5
d_call: TRBD2
clone_size: few
cdr3_nt: TGTGCCTGGAGTGTACCCTCCGGGACTAGCAAGACCCAGTACTTC
cdr3_aa: CAWSVPSGTSKTQYF

v_call: TRBV6-1
j_call: TRBJ2-7
d_call: NA
clone_size: many
cdr3_nt: TGTGCCACCAGGATGGGCGACACCTCCTACGAGCAGTACTTC
cdr3_aa: CATRMGDTSYEQYF

v_call: TRBV12-3/TRBV12-4
j_call: TRBJ1-5
d_call: NA
clone_size: NA
cdr3_nt: TGTGCCAGCAGACAAGGGACTTTGGGCCAGCCCCAGCATTTT
cdr3_aa: CASRQGTLGQPQHF

v_call: TRBV7-8
j_call: TRBJ2-5
d_call: TRBD2
clone_size: few
cdr3_nt: TGTGCCAGCAGCTTAGAGCGGGAGAGACTGAGTAGCCAAGAGACCCAGTACTTC
cdr3_aa: CASSLERERLSSQETQYF

v_call: TRBV12-3/TRBV12-4
j_call: TRBJ2-3
d_call: TRBD2
clone_size: few
cdr3_nt: TGTGCCAGCAGTTCAAGCGGGAGGGCCATTGATACGCAGTATTTT
cdr3_aa: CASSSSGRAIDTQYF

v_call: TRBV20-1
j_call: TRBJ2-5
d_call: NA
clone_size: NA
cdr3_nt: TGCAGTGCCCTGTGGCGGTCAGGAGAGACCCAGTACTTC
cdr3_aa: CSALWRSGETQYF

v_call: TRBV10-3
j_call: TRBJ2-3
d_call: TRBD1
clone_size: few
cdr3_nt: TGTGCCATCAGAACACAGGGGGCGCGCGATCACGATACGCAGTATTTT
cdr3_aa: CAIRTQGARDHDTQYF

v_call: TRBV7-2
j_call: TRBJ1-5
d_call: NA
clone_size: NA
cdr3_nt: TGTGCCAGCAGCTTAGGCTTCGGGAGGTCTCAGCCCCAGCATTTT
cdr3_aa: CASSLGFGRSQPQHF

v_call: TRBV29-1
j_call: TRBJ1-1
d_call: NA
clone_size: NA
cdr3_nt: TGCAGCGTTGAAGGGGAAGGGGTCACTGAAGCTTTCTTT
cdr3_aa: CSVEGEGVTEAFF

v_call: TRBV18
j_call: TRBJ2-7
d_call: NA
clone_size: NA
cdr3_nt: TGTGCCAGCTCACGGGACCACGAGCAGTACTTC
cdr3_aa: CASSRDHEQYF

v_call: TRBV20-1
j_call: TRBJ2-1
d_call: TRBD2
clone_size: NA
cdr3_nt: TGCAGTGCCTTACTAGCGGTGGATGAGCAGTTCTTC
cdr3_aa: CSALLAVDEQFF

v_call: TRBV12-3/TRBV12-4
j_call: TRBJ2-1
d_call: NA
clone_size: few
cdr3_nt: TGTGCCAGCAGTTTATTTGGAGCCGCCAATGAGCAGTTCTTC
cdr3_aa: CASSLFGAANEQFF

v_call: TRBV20-1
j_call: TRBJ2-1
d_call: NA
clone_size: many
cdr3_nt: TGCAGTGCTAACGGGCTAGCTCCCAATGAGCAGTTCTTC
cdr3_aa: CSANGLAPNEQFF

v_call: TRBV7-9
j_call: TRBJ1-5
d_call: NA
clone_size: few
cdr3_nt: TGTGCCAGCAGCTTAACTGGGTACAGTCAGCCCCAGCATTTT
cdr3_aa: CASSLTGYSQPQHF

v_call: TRBV6-2/TRBV6-3
j_call: TRBJ2-1
d_call: TRBD2
clone_size: once
cdr3_nt: TGTGCCAGCGGGGCGCGTTGGACTAGGTTTCCTAATGAGCAGTTCTTC
cdr3_aa: CASGARWTRFPNEQFF

v_call: TRBV27
j_call: TRBJ1-6
d_call: NA
clone_size: many
cdr3_nt: TGTGCCAGCGGAATGACTCTTTCTGGGTCCTATAATTCACCCCTCCACTTT
cdr3_aa: CASGMTLSGSYNSPLHF

v_call: TRBV6-1
j_call: TRBJ2-7
d_call: TRBD1
clone_size: NA
cdr3_nt: TGTGCCAGCAGTCCCGACAGGGCTAGCTCCTACGAGCAGTACTTC
cdr3_aa: CASSPDRASSYEQYF

v_call: TRBV15
j_call: TRBJ2-7
d_call: NA
clone_size: few
cdr3_nt: TGTGCCACCAGCCCAGATGCCCGGGGAAGGACCTACGAGCAGTACTTC
cdr3_aa: CATSPDARGRTYEQYF

v_call: TRBV29-1
j_call: TRBJ2-3
d_call: TRBD2
clone_size: many
cdr3_nt: TGCAGCGTTCGGTTGTTCGGGGGGGCGGACACAGATACGCAGTATTTT
cdr3_aa: CSVRLFGGADTDTQYF

v_call: TRBV5-1
j_call: TRBJ2-2
d_call: TRBD1
clone_size: NA
cdr3_nt: TGCGCCAGCAGCTCGGGACAGTCTGTAAACACCGGGGAGCTGTTTTTT
cdr3_aa: CASSSGQSVNTGELFF

v_call: TRBV30
j_call: TRBJ1-1
d_call: NA
clone_size: NA
cdr3_nt: TGTGCCTGGAGTGTGGGGAATGGGGCTTTCTTT
cdr3_aa: CAWSVGNGAFF

v_call: TRBV11-1
j_call: TRBJ1-6
d_call: NA
clone_size: once
cdr3_nt: TGTGCCAGCAGCCGGGACCTCCCGGGTAATTCACCCCTCCACTTT
cdr3_aa: CASSRDLPGNSPLHF

v_call: TRBV4-1
j_call: TRBJ2-3
d_call: NA
clone_size: NA
cdr3_nt: TGCGCCAGCAGCCAAGGTGTCCAGCGGTCCACAGATACGCAGTATTTT
cdr3_aa: CASSQGVQRSTDTQYF

v_call: TRBV4-1
j_call: TRBJ2-5
d_call: NA
clone_size: few
cdr3_nt: TGCGCCAGCAGCCCGACAGAGAACCAAGAGACCCAGTACTTC
cdr3_aa: CASSPTENQETQYF

v_call: TRBV4-2
j_call: TRBJ1-1
d_call: NA
clone_size: NA
cdr3_nt: TGTGCCATCGGCCCGGCGTTCATGAACACTGAAGCTTTCTTT
cdr3_aa: CAIGPAFMNTEAFF

v_call: TRBV7-7
j_call: TRBJ2-2
d_call: NA
clone_size: NA
cdr3_nt: TGTGCTAGCACCATGGTGGCGAACACCGGGGAGCTGTTTTTT
cdr3_aa: CASTMVANTGELFF

v_call: TRBV5-1
j_call: TRBJ1-4
d_call: TRBD1
clone_size: many
cdr3_nt: TGCGCCAGCAGCCAGGGACAGGCTACTCGTGAAAAACTGTTTTTT
cdr3_aa: CASSQGQATREKLFF